Listed below are T cell receptor beta chains from one sample, sequenced in a study of blood T cell repertoires in COVID-19. Sequencing was performed with immunoSEQ multiplex PCR; in TCRdb, only in-frame clones are kept and a portion is missing. The sample includes 150,000 or so clones, roughly 80% of them seen just once. Sequenced sample: PBMCs or T cells enriched from blood (not recorded which). The receptors come from a woman between 50 and 59 years old who had recovered from COVID-19. The CDR3 runs from the conserved cysteine through the conserved F or W. D genes are given only for firm matches. The listing skips clone size in some rows; elsewhere it reads once, few, many or a size class.

J gene,clone size,D gene,V gene,CDR3 protein,CDR3 DNA
TRBJ1-1,once,TRBD1,TRBV7-2,CASKYTGTENTEAFF,TGTGCCAGCAAATATACCGGGACAGAGAACACTGAAGCTTTCTTT
TRBJ1-6,-,-,TRBV18,CASSPWTASGSPLHF,TGTGCCAGCTCACCCTGGACAGCATCGGGTTCACCCCTCCACTTT
TRBJ2-2,-,-,TRBV10-3,CAIRSMTSGELFF,TGTGCCATCAGATCCATGACATCCGGGGAGCTGTTTTTT
TRBJ2-5,once,TRBD2,TRBV3-1/TRBV3-2,CASSQGGGGETQYF,TGTGCCAGCAGCCAAGGCGGGGGGGGAGAGACCCAGTACTTC
TRBJ1-2,-,-,TRBV28,CASSPPQYGYTF,TGTGCCAGCAGTCCCCCACAGTATGGCTACACCTTC
TRBJ1-1,-,-,TRBV4-1,CASRTRGGVNTEAFF,TGCGCCAGCAGAACCCGTGGGGGGGTGAACACTGAAGCTTTCTTT
TRBJ2-4,-,-,TRBV9,CASSVVGRVKNIQYF,TGTGCCAGCAGCGTAGTTGGCAGGGTGAAAAACATTCAGTACTTC
TRBJ2-5,-,-,TRBV6-5,CASSYFGGQETQYF,TGTGCCAGCAGTTACTTTGGCGGGCAAGAGACCCAGTACTTC
TRBJ1-6,-,TRBD1,TRBV3-1/TRBV3-2,CASSQGQGAFNSPLHF,TGTGCCAGCAGCCAAGGACAGGGCGCGTTTAATTCACCCCTCCACTTT
TRBJ2-3,many,TRBD1,TRBV2,CASSEGFRDRATDTQYF,TGTGCCAGCAGTGAAGGTTTCCGCGACAGGGCCACAGATACGCAGTATTTT
TRBJ2-2,-,TRBD2,TRBV4-1,CASSQGTSGDYTGELFF,TGCGCCAGCAGCCAGGGGACTAGCGGGGATTACACCGGGGAGCTGTTTTTT
TRBJ2-2,-,-,TRBV28,CASFAAGGGELFF,TGTGCCAGCTTCGCAGCCGGGGGTGGGGAGCTGTTTTTT
TRBJ2-7,-,TRBD2,TRBV13,CASSSSGLVFEQYF,TGTGCCAGCAGCTCCTCGGGACTAGTCTTCGAGCAGTACTTC
TRBJ1-2,-,TRBD1,TRBV10-3,CAISVRQGDYGYTF,TGTGCCATCAGCGTCCGACAGGGCGACTATGGCTACACCTTC
TRBJ2-1,few,-,TRBV7-2,CASSLIRGLQYNEQFF,TGTGCCAGCAGCTTGATCAGAGGGTTACAATACAATGAGCAGTTCTTC
TRBJ1-2,-,-,TRBV24-1,CATSDWGGYGYTF,TGTGCCACCAGTGATTGGGGAGGCTATGGCTACACCTTC
TRBJ2-3,-,-,TRBV5-1,CASSLTRVADTQYF,TGCGCCAGCAGCTTGACCAGGGTCGCAGATACGCAGTATTTT
TRBJ1-2,-,-,TRBV18,CASSPQGSRGYTF,TGTGCCAGCTCACCCCAGGGATCGAGGGGCTACACCTTC
TRBJ2-1,-,TRBD2,TRBV7-3,CASSSGSGGVDEQFF,TGTGCCAGCAGCTCCGGTAGCGGGGGGGTTGATGAGCAGTTCTTC
TRBJ1-2,once,-,TRBV27,CASSSPGSGIHGYTF,TGTGCCAGCAGTTCCCCGGGGTCTGGTATCCATGGCTACACCTTC
TRBJ1-2,-,-,TRBV20-1,CSVGRFGYTF,TGCAGTGTTGGGAGATTTGGCTACACCTTC
TRBJ1-6,-,-,TRBV18,CASSLIRGKSAYSPLHF,TGTGCCAGCTCACTTATCAGGGGTAAGAGCGCGTATTCACCCCTCCACTTT
TRBJ1-4,-,-,TRBV2,CASSVGENEKLFF,TGTGCCAGCAGTGTAGGAGAGAATGAAAAACTGTTTTTT
TRBJ1-5,-,TRBD1,TRBV5-1,CASSLGGTGHQPQHF,TGCGCCAGCAGCTTGGGGGGGACAGGCCATCAGCCCCAGCATTTT
TRBJ1-6,-,-,TRBV28,CASSPPGESSPLHF,TGTGCCAGCAGTCCCCCCGGAGAGAGTTCACCCCTCCACTTT
TRBJ2-5,-,-,TRBV5-1,CASSSWGPGETQYF,TGCGCCAGCAGCTCTTGGGGGCCGGGAGAGACCCAGTACTTC
TRBJ1-5,few,TRBD1,TRBV28,CASTKDRSSNQPQHF,TGTGCCAGCACCAAGGACAGGTCTAGCAATCAGCCCCAGCATTTT
TRBJ1-1,-,-,TRBV11-2,CASSLALTDEAFF,TGTGCCAGCAGCTTGGCCCTGACTGATGAAGCTTTCTTT
TRBJ1-5,once,-,TRBV29-1,CSVLGGVDQPQHF,TGCAGCGTTTTAGGGGGGGTGGATCAGCCCCAGCATTTT
TRBJ2-1,-,TRBD2,TRBV28,CASSQIIAGGPLEQFF,TGTGCCAGCAGCCAGATCATCGCGGGGGGCCCCTTGGAGCAGTTCTTC
TRBJ2-5,-,-,TRBV12-3/TRBV12-4,CASRQRETQYF,TGTGCCAGCAGGCAGCGAGAGACCCAGTACTTC
TRBJ2-6,-,TRBD1,TRBV11-2,CASSPFGTVRPGANVLTF,TGTGCCAGCAGCCCTTTTGGGACAGTTAGACCGGGGGCCAACGTCCTGACTTTC
TRBJ2-2,-,-,TRBV7-8,CASRDSGIGELFF,TGTGCCAGCAGGGACTCGGGCATCGGGGAGCTGTTTTTT
TRBJ1-4,-,-,TRBV5-1,CASSPGGDHGGKLFF,TGCGCCAGCAGCCCTGGCGGGGACCACGGGGGGAAACTGTTTTTT
TRBJ1-5,-,-,TRBV5-6,CASSLIGSQPQHF,TGTGCCAGCAGCTTGATAGGGAGTCAGCCCCAGCATTTT
TRBJ1-2,-,TRBD1,TRBV24-1,CATSAPDREGYGYTF,TGTGCCACCAGTGCCCCGGACAGGGAAGGCTATGGCTACACCTTC
TRBJ2-7,-,TRBD1,TRBV19,CASSWDRVSYEQYF,TGTGCCAGTAGTTGGGACAGGGTGTCGTACGAGCAGTACTTC
TRBJ2-2,-,-,TRBV12-3/TRBV12-4,CASSSGEAGELFF,TGTGCCAGCAGTTCCGGGGAGGCCGGGGAGCTGTTTTTT
TRBJ1-5,-,-,TRBV7-6,CASSAAQGRDQPQHF,TGTGCCAGCAGCGCCGCTCAGGGTAGGGATCAGCCCCAGCATTTT
TRBJ1-4,-,TRBD1,TRBV27,CASRPGQGAKLFF,TGTGCCAGCAGGCCCGGACAGGGAGCTAAACTGTTTTTT
TRBJ2-6,-,-,TRBV5-1,CASSPTYSGANVLTF,TGCGCCAGCAGCCCAACATACTCTGGGGCCAACGTCCTGACTTTC
TRBJ1-5,-,-,TRBV28,CASRRSNQPQHF,TGTGCCAGCAGGAGGAGCAATCAGCCCCAGCATTTT
TRBJ1-2,-,TRBD1,TRBV28,CASSLGQGSYGYTF,TGTGCCAGCAGCTTGGGACAGGGGTCCTATGGCTACACCTTC